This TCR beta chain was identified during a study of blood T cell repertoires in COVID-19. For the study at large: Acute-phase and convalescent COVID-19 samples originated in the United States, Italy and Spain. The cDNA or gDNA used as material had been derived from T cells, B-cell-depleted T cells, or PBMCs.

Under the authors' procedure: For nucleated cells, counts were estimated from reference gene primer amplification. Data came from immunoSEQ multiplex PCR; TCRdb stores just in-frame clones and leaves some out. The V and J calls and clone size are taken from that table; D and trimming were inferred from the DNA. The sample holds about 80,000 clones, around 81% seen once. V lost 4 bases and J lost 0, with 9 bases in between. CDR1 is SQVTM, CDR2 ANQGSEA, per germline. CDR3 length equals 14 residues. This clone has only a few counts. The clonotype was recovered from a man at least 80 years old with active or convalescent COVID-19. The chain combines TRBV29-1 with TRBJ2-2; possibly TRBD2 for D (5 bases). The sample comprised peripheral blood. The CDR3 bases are TGCAGCGTTGTGGAGGCATCGAACACCGGGGAGCTGTTTTTT. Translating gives CSVVEASNTGELFF.